A selection of T cell receptor beta chains follows, all from one sample in a study of blood T cells in healthy people across ages. TCRdb re-analysed the 5' RACE reads in MiXCR, keeping a single row per CDR3 protein. The sample lists roughly 1.4 million distinct CDR3 sequences; roughly 64% were seen once. The sequenced sample consisted of blood. The receptors were gathered from a man between 18 and 29 years old in good health. The CDR3 runs from the conserved cysteine through the conserved F or W. Each record gives: V gene, D gene, CDR3 length, clone size, J gene, CDR3 protein, CDR3 DNA. A D gene is named only where the DNA matches it firmly. Where a row states a size, it is once, few, many or the class of an expanded clone; other rows omit it.

v_gene: TRBV6-5; d_gene: NA; len: 16; abundance: few; j_gene: TRBJ2-3; CDR3aa: CASSRGYGGQPDTQYF; CDR3nt: TGTGCCAGCAGCAGAGGATATGGCGGACAACCAGATACGCAGTATTTT
v_gene: TRBV3-1; d_gene: NA; len: 16; abundance: NA; j_gene: TRBJ2-7; CDR3aa: CASSPPAGSFTYEQYF; CDR3nt: TGTGCCAGCAGCCCCCCCGCTGGCTCATTCACCTACGAGCAGTACTTC
v_gene: TRBV27; d_gene: NA; len: 15; abundance: NA; j_gene: TRBJ2-1; CDR3aa: CASSLGYGAHNEQFF; CDR3nt: TGTGCCAGCAGTTTGGGTTACGGGGCTCACAATGAGCAGTTCTTC
v_gene: TRBV2; d_gene: NA; len: 15; abundance: NA; j_gene: TRBJ2-3; CDR3aa: CASYLTGRGTDTQYF; CDR3nt: TGTGCCAGCTATCTGACAGGGAGGGGTACAGATACGCAGTATTTT
v_gene: TRBV7-2; d_gene: TRBD2; len: 13; abundance: NA; j_gene: TRBJ2-5; CDR3aa: CASSTRTRETQYF; CDR3nt: TGTGCCAGCAGCACCAGGACTAGGGAGACCCAGTACTTC
v_gene: TRBV12-3/TRBV12-4; d_gene: TRBD1; len: 12; abundance: NA; j_gene: TRBJ2-7; CDR3aa: CAFHDRGDEQYF; CDR3nt: TGTGCCTTCCACGACAGGGGAGACGAGCAGTACTTC
v_gene: TRBV3-1; d_gene: NA; len: 14; abundance: NA; j_gene: TRBJ2-1; CDR3aa: CASSQLAGINEQFF; CDR3nt: TGTGCCAGCAGCCAACTCGCGGGGATCAATGAGCAGTTCTTC
v_gene: TRBV7-2; d_gene: NA; len: 14; abundance: NA; j_gene: TRBJ2-1; CDR3aa: CASTHPTGRNEQFF; CDR3nt: TGTGCCAGCACCCACCCCACGGGAAGGAATGAGCAGTTCTTC
v_gene: TRBV28; d_gene: TRBD2; len: 12; abundance: NA; j_gene: TRBJ2-5; CDR3aa: CATERGKETQYF; CDR3nt: TGTGCCACCGAGCGGGGAAAAGAGACCCAGTACTTC
v_gene: TRBV2; d_gene: TRBD2; len: 15; abundance: NA; j_gene: TRBJ2-3; CDR3aa: CASSQGLANTDTQYF; CDR3nt: TGTGCCAGCAGTCAAGGACTAGCCAACACAGATACGCAGTATTTT
v_gene: TRBV7-2; d_gene: TRBD2; len: 18; abundance: few; j_gene: TRBJ2-3; CDR3aa: CASSFSGELAAGVGTQYF; CDR3nt: TGTGCCAGCAGCTTTTCTGGGGAACTAGCGGCGGGAGTTGGCACGCAGTATTTT
v_gene: TRBV7-2; d_gene: NA; len: 12; abundance: once; j_gene: TRBJ2-7; CDR3aa: CASSVADYEQYF; CDR3nt: TGTGCCAGCAGCGTCGCAGACTACGAGCAGTACTTC
v_gene: TRBV25-1; d_gene: NA; len: 15; abundance: NA; j_gene: TRBJ2-5; CDR3aa: CASVGRGLGQETQYF; CDR3nt: TGTGCCAGTGTCGGGAGAGGGTTGGGACAAGAGACCCAGTACTTC
v_gene: TRBV2; d_gene: NA; len: 17; abundance: NA; j_gene: TRBJ2-3; CDR3aa: CASSEALPVTSTDTQYF; CDR3nt: TGTGCCAGCAGTGAAGCGCTTCCAGTAACTAGCACAGATACGCAGTATTTT
v_gene: TRBV9; d_gene: NA; len: 13; abundance: NA; j_gene: TRBJ2-7; CDR3aa: CASSVASNNEQYF; CDR3nt: TGTGCCAGCAGCGTAGCTTCGAACAACGAGCAGTACTTC
v_gene: TRBV4-1; d_gene: TRBD2; len: 16; abundance: few; j_gene: TRBJ2-5; CDR3aa: CASSRIEGLAAETQYF; CDR3nt: TGCGCCAGCAGTCGAATTGAAGGACTAGCGGCAGAGACCCAGTACTTC
v_gene: TRBV9; d_gene: TRBD1; len: 15; abundance: NA; j_gene: TRBJ2-7; CDR3aa: CASSATPGQNYEQYF; CDR3nt: TGTGCCAGCAGCGCTACTCCGGGACAGAACTACGAGCAGTACTTC
v_gene: TRBV7-2; d_gene: NA; len: 16; abundance: NA; j_gene: TRBJ2-7; CDR3aa: CASSDPGTSPGNEQYF; CDR3nt: TGTGCCAGCAGCGACCCCGGGACCTCCCCCGGGAACGAGCAGTACTTC
v_gene: TRBV27; d_gene: NA; len: 14; abundance: few; j_gene: TRBJ2-7; CDR3aa: CASSLSGRGDEQYF; CDR3nt: TGTGCCAGCAGTTTATCCGGACGAGGGGACGAGCAGTACTTC
v_gene: TRBV28; d_gene: NA; len: 13; abundance: NA; j_gene: TRBJ2-7; CDR3aa: CASSPNTFYEQYF; CDR3nt: TGTGCCAGCAGTCCAAACACCTTCTACGAGCAGTACTTC
v_gene: TRBV7-9; d_gene: NA; len: 13; abundance: few; j_gene: TRBJ2-7; CDR3aa: CASSLAVGSEQYF; CDR3nt: TGTGCCAGCAGCTTAGCGGTAGGCTCCGAGCAGTACTTC
v_gene: TRBV29-1; d_gene: TRBD1; len: 14; abundance: NA; j_gene: TRBJ2-7; CDR3aa: CSVEGDRGLHEQYF; CDR3nt: TGCAGCGTTGAGGGGGACAGGGGGCTTCACGAGCAGTACTTC
v_gene: TRBV7-2; d_gene: NA; len: 10; abundance: few; j_gene: TRBJ2-5; CDR3aa: CASSFGTQYF; CDR3nt: TGTGCCAGCAGCTTCGGGACCCAGTACTTC
v_gene: TRBV4-2; d_gene: NA; len: 16; abundance: NA; j_gene: TRBJ1-6; CDR3aa: CASSPELSSYNSPLHF; CDR3nt: TGTGCCAGCAGCCCGGAACTCAGCTCCTATAATTCACCCCTCCACTTT
v_gene: TRBV24-1; d_gene: NA; len: 15; abundance: NA; j_gene: TRBJ2-1; CDR3aa: CATSSGTSSYNEQFF; CDR3nt: TGTGCCACCAGCTCCGGGACAAGTTCCTACAATGAGCAGTTCTTC
v_gene: TRBV5-6; d_gene: NA; len: 15; abundance: NA; j_gene: TRBJ1-2; CDR3aa: CASSLDPSRLDGYTF; CDR3nt: TGTGCCAGCAGCTTGGATCCGTCCCGGTTGGATGGCTACACCTTC
v_gene: TRBV7-7; d_gene: NA; len: 13; abundance: NA; j_gene: TRBJ2-7; CDR3aa: CASSLMESYEQYF; CDR3nt: TGTGCTAGCAGCTTGATGGAGTCCTACGAGCAGTACTTC
v_gene: TRBV25-1; d_gene: NA; len: 14; abundance: NA; j_gene: TRBJ2-7; CDR3aa: CASSDRLNEGEQYF; CDR3nt: TGTGCCAGCAGTGATAGACTTAATGAGGGGGAGCAGTACTTC
v_gene: TRBV13; d_gene: NA; len: 14; abundance: many; j_gene: TRBJ2-7; CDR3aa: CASSLGQRSYEQYF; CDR3nt: TGTGCCAGCAGCTTAGGACAACGATCCTACGAGCAGTACTTC
v_gene: TRBV4-2; d_gene: NA; len: 13; abundance: NA; j_gene: TRBJ1-1; CDR3aa: CASCQPENTEAFF; CDR3nt: TGTGCCAGCTGCCAACCTGAAAACACTGAAGCTTTCTTT
v_gene: TRBV29-1; d_gene: NA; len: 13; abundance: NA; j_gene: TRBJ2-7; CDR3aa: CSVKQDSYYEQYF; CDR3nt: TGCAGCGTGAAGCAGGATTCCTACTACGAGCAGTACTTC
v_gene: TRBV4-2; d_gene: NA; len: 13; abundance: NA; j_gene: TRBJ1-1; CDR3aa: CASSHRQNTEAFF; CDR3nt: TGTGCCAGCAGCCACCGACAGAACACTGAAGCTTTCTTT
v_gene: TRBV14; d_gene: TRBD1; len: 17; abundance: NA; j_gene: TRBJ1-1; CDR3aa: CASSLHLGGSVNTEAFF; CDR3nt: TGTGCCAGCAGCCTTCATTTAGGGGGCTCAGTGAACACTGAAGCTTTCTTT
v_gene: TRBV12-3/TRBV12-4; d_gene: TRBD1; len: 15; abundance: NA; j_gene: TRBJ2-5; CDR3aa: CASSTRTGAWETQYF; CDR3nt: TGTGCCAGCAGTACCCGGACAGGGGCATGGGAGACCCAGTACTTC
v_gene: TRBV3-1; d_gene: NA; len: 12; abundance: NA; j_gene: TRBJ2-1; CDR3aa: CASSHTESEQFF; CDR3nt: TGTGCCAGCAGCCACACGGAGAGTGAGCAGTTCTTC
v_gene: TRBV7-2; d_gene: TRBD1; len: 16; abundance: NA; j_gene: TRBJ1-1; CDR3aa: CASSLGTGLGNTEAFF; CDR3nt: TGTGCCAGCAGCTTAGGGACAGGGCTGGGGAACACTGAAGCTTTCTTT
v_gene: TRBV5-1; d_gene: TRBD1; len: 15; abundance: NA; j_gene: TRBJ1-1; CDR3aa: CASSLPTGMNTEAFF; CDR3nt: TGCGCCAGCAGCTTGCCGACAGGGATGAACACTGAAGCTTTCTTT
v_gene: TRBV20-1; d_gene: NA; len: 14; abundance: few; j_gene: TRBJ2-3; CDR3aa: CSAPDFPNTDTQYF; CDR3nt: TGCAGTGCTCCGGATTTCCCCAACACAGATACGCAGTATTTT
v_gene: TRBV20-1; d_gene: NA; len: 15; abundance: NA; j_gene: TRBJ1-4; CDR3aa: CSARDPTDLMRKLFF; CDR3nt: TGCAGTGCTAGAGATCCCACGGACCTGATGAGAAAACTGTTTTTT
v_gene: TRBV4-2; d_gene: TRBD2; len: 19; abundance: NA; j_gene: TRBJ2-7; CDR3aa: CASSQEGAGGPWGGLEQYF; CDR3nt: TGTGCCAGCAGCCAAGAGGGAGCGGGGGGACCCTGGGGGGGGCTAGAGCAGTACTTC